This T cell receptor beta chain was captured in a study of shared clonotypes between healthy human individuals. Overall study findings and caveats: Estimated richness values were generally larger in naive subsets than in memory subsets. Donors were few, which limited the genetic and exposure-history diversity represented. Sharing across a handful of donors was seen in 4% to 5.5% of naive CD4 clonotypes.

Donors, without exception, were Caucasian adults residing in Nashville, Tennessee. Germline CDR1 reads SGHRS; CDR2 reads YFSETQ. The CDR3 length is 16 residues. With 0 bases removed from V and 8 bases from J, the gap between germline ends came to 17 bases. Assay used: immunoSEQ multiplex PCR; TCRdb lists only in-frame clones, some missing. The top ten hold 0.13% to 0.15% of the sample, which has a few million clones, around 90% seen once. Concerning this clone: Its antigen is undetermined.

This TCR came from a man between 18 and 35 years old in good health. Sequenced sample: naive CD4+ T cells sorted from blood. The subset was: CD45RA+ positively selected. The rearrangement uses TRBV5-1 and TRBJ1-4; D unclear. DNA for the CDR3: TGCGCCAGCAGCTTGGCAGGACCCGGGGAAGGGGAAAAACTGTTTTTT. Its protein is CASSLAGPGEGEKLFF.